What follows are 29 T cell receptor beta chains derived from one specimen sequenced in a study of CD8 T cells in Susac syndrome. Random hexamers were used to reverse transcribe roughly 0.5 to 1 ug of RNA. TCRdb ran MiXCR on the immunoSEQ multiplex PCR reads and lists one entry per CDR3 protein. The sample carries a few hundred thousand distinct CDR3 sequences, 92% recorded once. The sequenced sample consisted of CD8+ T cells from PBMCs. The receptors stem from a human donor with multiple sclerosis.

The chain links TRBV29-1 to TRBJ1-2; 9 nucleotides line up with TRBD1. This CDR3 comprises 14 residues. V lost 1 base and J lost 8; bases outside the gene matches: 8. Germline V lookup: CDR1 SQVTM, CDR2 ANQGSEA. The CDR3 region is CSVEGGTGIYGYTF. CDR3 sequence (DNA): TGCAGCGTTGAAGGGGGGACAGGGATCTACGGCTACACCTTC.

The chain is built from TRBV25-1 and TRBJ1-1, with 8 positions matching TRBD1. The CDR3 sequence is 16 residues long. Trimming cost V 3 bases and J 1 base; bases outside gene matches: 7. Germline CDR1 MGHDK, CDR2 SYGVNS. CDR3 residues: CASSDRLGQGNTEAFF. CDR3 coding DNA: TGTGCCAGCAGTGATCGACTTGGACAGGGGAACACTGAAGCTTTCTTT.

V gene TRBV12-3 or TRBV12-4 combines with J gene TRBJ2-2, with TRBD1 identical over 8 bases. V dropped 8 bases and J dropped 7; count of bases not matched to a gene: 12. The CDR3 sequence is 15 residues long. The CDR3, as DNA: TGTGCCAGCCAGGACGACAGGGGATTTCACGGGGAGCTGTTTTTT. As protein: CASQDDRGFHGELFF.

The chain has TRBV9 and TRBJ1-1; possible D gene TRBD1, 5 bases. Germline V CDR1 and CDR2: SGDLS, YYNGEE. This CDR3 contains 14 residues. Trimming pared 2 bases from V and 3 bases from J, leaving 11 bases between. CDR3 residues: CASSVRAGDTEAFF. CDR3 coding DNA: TGTGCCAGCAGCGTCCGGGCGGGGGACACTGAAGCTTTCTTT.

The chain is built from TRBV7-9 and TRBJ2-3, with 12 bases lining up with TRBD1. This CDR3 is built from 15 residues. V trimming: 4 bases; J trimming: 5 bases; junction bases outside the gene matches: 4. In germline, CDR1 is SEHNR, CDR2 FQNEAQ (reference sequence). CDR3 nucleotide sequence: TGTGCCAGCAGCTCGGGACAGGGGGCACGAGATACGCAGTATTTT. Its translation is CASSSGQGARDTQYF.

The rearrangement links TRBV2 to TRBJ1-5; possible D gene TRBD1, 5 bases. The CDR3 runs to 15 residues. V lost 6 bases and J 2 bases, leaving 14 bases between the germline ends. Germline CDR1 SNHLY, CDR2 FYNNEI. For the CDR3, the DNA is TGTGCCAGCAGGGCCCGGGGGGTCGGCAATCAGCCCCAGCATTTT. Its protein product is CASRARGVGNQPQHF.

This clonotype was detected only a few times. CDR3 DNA: TGTGCCAGCAGTTCCACAGGGGGCTACGAGCAGTACTTC. This encodes CASSSTGGYEQYF. The V gene is TRBV27, the J gene TRBJ2-7, with TRBD1 matching over 8 bases. In germline, CDR1 is MNHEY, CDR2 SMNVEV (reference sequence). J was trimmed by 3 bases and V by 4 bases; bases with no gene match: 2. This CDR3 comprises 13 residues.

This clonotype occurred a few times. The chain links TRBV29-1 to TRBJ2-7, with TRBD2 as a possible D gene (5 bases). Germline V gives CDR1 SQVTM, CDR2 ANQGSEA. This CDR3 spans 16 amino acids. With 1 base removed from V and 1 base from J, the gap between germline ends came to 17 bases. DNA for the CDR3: TGCAGCGTTGAAGTATGGCAACTTGGAGGATCCTACGAGCAGTACTTC. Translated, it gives CSVEVWQLGGSYEQYF.

The CDR3 loop reads CSARPRLSVAYEQYF. The CDR3 DNA is TGCAGTGCCCGTCCCCGACTCTCGGTAGCCTACGAGCAGTACTTC. The V call is TRBV20-1, the J call TRBJ2-7; D is uncertain. CDR1 and CDR2 (germline): DFQATT, SNEGSKA (reference sequence). CDR3 length: 15 amino acids. V shed 6 bases and J shed 2 bases, with 20 bases lying between them.

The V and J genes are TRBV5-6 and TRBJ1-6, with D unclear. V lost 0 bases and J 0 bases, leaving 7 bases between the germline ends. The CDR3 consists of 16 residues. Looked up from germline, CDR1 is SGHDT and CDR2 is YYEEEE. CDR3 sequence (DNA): TGTGCCAGCAGCTTGGCCGGGTTCTCCTATAATTCACCCCTCCACTTT. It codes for CASSLAGFSYNSPLHF.

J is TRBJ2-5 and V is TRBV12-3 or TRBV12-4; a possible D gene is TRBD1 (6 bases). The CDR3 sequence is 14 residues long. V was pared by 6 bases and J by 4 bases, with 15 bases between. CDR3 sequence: CASSAQGDPETQYF. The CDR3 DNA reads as TGTGCCAGCAGCGCACAGGGTGATCCAGAGACCCAGTACTTC.

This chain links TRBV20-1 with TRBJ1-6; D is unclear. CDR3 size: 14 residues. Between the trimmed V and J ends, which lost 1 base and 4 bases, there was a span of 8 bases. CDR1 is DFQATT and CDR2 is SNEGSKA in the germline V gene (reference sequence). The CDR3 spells CSARGPRYNSPLHF. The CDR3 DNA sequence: TGCAGTGCTAGAGGTCCTCGGTATAATTCACCCCTCCACTTT.

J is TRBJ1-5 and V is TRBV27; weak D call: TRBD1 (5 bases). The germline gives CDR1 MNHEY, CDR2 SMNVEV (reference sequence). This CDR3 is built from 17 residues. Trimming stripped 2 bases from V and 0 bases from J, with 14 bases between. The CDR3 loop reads CASSLGPLQDSNQPQHF. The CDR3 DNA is TGTGCCAGCAGTTTAGGGCCCCTACAGGATAGCAATCAGCCCCAGCATTTT.

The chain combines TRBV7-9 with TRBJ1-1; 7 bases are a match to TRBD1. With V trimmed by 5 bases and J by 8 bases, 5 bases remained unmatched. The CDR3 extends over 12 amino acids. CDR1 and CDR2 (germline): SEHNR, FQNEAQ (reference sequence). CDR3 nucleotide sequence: TGTGCCAGCAGCGTCCCAGGGGGAGAAGCTTTCTTT. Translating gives CASSVPGGEAFF. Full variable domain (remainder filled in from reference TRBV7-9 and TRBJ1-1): DTGVSQNPRHKITKRGQNVTFRCDPISEHNRLYWYRQTLGQGPEFLTYFQNEAQLEKSRLLSDRFSAERPKGSFSTLEIQRTEQGDSAMYLCASSVPGGEAFFGQGTRLTVV.

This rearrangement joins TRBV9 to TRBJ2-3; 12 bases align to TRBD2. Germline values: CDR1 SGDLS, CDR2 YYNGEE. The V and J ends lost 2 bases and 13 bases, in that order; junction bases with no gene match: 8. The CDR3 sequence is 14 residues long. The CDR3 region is CASSVPPSGGAKYF. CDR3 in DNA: TGTGCCAGCAGCGTCCCACCTAGCGGGGGGGCTAAGTATTTT.

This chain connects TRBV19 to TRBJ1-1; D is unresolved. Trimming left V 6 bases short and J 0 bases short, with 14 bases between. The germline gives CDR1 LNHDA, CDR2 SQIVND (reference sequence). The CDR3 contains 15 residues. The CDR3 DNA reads TGTGCCAGTAGCACCGATAACAATCTGAACACTGAAGCTTTCTTT. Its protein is CASSTDNNLNTEAFF.

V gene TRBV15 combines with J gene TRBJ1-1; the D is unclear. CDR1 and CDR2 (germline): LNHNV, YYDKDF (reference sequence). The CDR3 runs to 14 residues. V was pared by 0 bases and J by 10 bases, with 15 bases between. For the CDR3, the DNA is TGTGCCACCAGCAGAGAACGGACCGCCGTCGGAGCTTTCTTT. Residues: CATSRERTAVGAFF.

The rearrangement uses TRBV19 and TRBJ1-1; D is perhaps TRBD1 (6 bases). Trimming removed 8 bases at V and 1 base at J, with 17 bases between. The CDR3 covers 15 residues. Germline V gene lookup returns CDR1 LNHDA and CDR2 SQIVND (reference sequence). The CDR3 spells CASFVTGYPNTEAFF. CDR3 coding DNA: TGTGCCAGTTTCGTCACAGGGTACCCGAACACTGAAGCTTTCTTT.

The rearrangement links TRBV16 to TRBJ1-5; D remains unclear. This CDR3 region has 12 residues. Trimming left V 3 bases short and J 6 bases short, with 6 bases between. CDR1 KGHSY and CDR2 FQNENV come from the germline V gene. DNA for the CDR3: TGTGCCAGCAGCCATCCGGGTCAGCCCCAGCATTTT. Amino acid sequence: CASSHPGQPQHF.

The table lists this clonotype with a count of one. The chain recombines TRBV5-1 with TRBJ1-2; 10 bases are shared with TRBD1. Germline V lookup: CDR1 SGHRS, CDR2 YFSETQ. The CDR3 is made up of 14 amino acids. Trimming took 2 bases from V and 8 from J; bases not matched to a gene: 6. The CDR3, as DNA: TGCGCCAGCAGCTTCACCGGGACAGGGGAAGGCTACACCTTC. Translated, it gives CASSFTGTGEGYTF.

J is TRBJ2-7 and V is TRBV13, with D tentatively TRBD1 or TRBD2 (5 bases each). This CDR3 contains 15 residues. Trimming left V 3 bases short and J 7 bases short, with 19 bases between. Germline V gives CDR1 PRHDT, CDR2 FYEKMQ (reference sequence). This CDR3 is CASSFRGLPGGEQYF. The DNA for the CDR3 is TGTGCCAGCAGCTTTAGGGGCCTACCAGGCGGGGAGCAGTACTTC.

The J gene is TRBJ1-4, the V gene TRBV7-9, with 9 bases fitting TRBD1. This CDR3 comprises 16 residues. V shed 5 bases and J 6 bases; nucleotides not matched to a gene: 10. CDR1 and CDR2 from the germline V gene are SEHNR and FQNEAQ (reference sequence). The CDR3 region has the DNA TGTGCCAGCAGCCCACGGACAGGGGAGGAGGATGAAAAACTGTTTTTT. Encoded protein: CASSPRTGEEDEKLFF.

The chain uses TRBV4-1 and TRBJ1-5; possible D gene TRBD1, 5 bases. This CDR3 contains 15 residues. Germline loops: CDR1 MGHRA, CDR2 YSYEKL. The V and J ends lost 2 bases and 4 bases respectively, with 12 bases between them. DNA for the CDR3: TGCGCCAGCAGCCAAAATCAGGGCCCTAATCAGCCCCAGCATTTT. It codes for CASSQNQGPNQPQHF.

This chain's CDR3 is CASSLWVNTEAFF. CDR3 DNA sequence: TGTGCCAGCAGCTTATGGGTGAACACTGAAGCTTTCTTT. The rearrangement links TRBV7-6 to TRBJ1-1; D is unresolved. The germline CDR1 and CDR2 sequences are SGHVS and FNYEAQ. The CDR3 runs to 13 residues. V was clipped by 2 bases and J by 0 bases, with 4 bases between them.

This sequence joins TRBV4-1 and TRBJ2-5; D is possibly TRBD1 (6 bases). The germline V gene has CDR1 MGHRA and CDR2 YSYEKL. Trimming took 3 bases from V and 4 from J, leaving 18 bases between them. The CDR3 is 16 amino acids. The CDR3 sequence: CASSQSQGWKGETQYF. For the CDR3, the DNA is TGCGCCAGCAGCCAGTCACAGGGCTGGAAAGGAGAGACCCAGTACTTC.

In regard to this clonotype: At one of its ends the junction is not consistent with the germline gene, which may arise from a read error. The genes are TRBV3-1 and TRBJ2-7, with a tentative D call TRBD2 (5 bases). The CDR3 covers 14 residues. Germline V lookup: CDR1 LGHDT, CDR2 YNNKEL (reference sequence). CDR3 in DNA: TGTGCCAGCAACCAAGGTTTCAGCGGTTACGAGCAGTACTTC. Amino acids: CASNQGFSGYEQYF.

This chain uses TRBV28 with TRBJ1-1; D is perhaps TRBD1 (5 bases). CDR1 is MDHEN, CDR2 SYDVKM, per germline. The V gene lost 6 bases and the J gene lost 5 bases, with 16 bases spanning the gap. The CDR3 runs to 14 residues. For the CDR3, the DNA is TGTGCCAGCAGAGGAAGGGGTGAGGGGACTGAAGCTTTCTTT. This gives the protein CASRGRGEGTEAFF.

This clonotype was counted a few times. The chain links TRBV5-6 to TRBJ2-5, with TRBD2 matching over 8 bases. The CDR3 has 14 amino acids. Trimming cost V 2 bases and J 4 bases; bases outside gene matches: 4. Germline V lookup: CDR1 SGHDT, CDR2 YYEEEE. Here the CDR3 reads CASSLAGVGETQYF. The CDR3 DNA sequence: TGTGCCAGCAGCTTAGCGGGAGTTGGAGAGACCCAGTACTTC.

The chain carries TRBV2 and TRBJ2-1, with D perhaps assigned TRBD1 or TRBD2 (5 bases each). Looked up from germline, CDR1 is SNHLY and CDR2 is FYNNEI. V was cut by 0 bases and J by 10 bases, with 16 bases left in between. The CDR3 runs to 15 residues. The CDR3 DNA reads TGTGCCAGCAGTGAAGCGCTTCTACCTCGGGGCGAGCAGTTCTTC. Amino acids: CASSEALLPRGEQFF.